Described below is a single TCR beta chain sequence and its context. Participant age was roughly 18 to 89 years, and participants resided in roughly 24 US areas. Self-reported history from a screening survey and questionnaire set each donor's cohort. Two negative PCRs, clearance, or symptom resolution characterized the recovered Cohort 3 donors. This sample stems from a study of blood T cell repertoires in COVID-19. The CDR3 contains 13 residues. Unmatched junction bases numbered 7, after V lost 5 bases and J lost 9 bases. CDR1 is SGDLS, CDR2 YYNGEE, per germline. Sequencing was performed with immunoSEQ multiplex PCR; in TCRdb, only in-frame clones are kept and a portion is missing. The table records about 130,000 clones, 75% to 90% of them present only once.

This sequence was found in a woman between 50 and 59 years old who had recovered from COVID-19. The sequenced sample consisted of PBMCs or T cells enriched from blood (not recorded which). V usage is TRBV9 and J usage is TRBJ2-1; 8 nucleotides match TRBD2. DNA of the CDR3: TGTGCCAGCAGTGATCCTCTAGCGGGTGAGCAGTTCTTC. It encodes CASSDPLAGEQFF.